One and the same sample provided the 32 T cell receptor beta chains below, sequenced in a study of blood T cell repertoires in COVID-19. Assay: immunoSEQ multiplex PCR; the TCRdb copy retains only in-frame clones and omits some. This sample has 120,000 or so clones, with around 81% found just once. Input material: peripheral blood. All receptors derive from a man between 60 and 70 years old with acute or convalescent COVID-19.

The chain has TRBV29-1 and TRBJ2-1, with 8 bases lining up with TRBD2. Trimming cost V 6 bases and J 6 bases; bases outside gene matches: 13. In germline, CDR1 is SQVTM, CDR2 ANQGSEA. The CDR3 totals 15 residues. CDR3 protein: CSVSPREVLGNEQFF. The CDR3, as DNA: TGCAGCGTCTCCCCGCGGGAGGTCCTGGGCAATGAGCAGTTCTTC.

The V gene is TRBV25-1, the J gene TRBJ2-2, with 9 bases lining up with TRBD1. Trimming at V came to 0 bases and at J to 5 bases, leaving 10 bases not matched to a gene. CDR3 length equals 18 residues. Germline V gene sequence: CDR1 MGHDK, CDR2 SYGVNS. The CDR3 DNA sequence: TGTGCCAGCAGTGAATACATACCCGGGACAGGGAAAACCGGGGAGCTGTTTTTT. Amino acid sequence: CASSEYIPGTGKTGELFF.

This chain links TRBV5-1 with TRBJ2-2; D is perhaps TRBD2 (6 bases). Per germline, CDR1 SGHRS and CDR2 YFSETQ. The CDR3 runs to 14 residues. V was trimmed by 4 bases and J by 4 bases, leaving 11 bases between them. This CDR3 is CASSSTGSTGELFF. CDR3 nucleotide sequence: TGCGCCAGCAGCAGTACCGGGAGCACCGGGGAGCTGTTTTTT.

The CDR3 DNA reads as TGTGCCAGCAGCTTAAGCCAGGGCCTAGCCAAAAACATTCAGTACTTC. Translation gives CASSLSQGLAKNIQYF. This sequence joins TRBV7-8 and TRBJ2-4, with a weak D call TRBD1 (5 bases). V was clipped by 2 bases and J by 0 bases, with 11 bases between them. The CDR3 runs 16 residues. Germline CDR1 is SGHVS and CDR2 is FQNEAQ.

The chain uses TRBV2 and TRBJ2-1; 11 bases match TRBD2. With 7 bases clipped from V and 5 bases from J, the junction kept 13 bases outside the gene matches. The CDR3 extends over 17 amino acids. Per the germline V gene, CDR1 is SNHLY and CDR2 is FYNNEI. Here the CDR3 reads CASKGLAETSGDNEQFF. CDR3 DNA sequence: TGTGCCAGCAAGGGACTAGCGGAAACCTCGGGGGACAATGAGCAGTTCTTC. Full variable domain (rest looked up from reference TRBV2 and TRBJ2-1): EPEVTQTPSHQVTQMGQEVILRCVPISNHLYFYWYRQILGQKVEFLVSFYNNEISEKSEIFDDQFSVERPDGSNFTLKIRSTKLEDSAMYFCASKGLAETSGDNEQFFGPGTRLTVL.

CDR3 nucleotides: TGTGCCAGCTCACCACAGGGGCTCGGAGATGGCTACACCTTC. It specifies CASSPQGLGDGYTF. The chain combines TRBV18 with TRBJ1-2, with D tentatively TRBD1 (5 bases). Trimming removed 1 base at V and 6 bases at J, with 12 bases between. Per germline, CDR1 KGHSH and CDR2 LQKENI. CDR3 length equals 14 residues.

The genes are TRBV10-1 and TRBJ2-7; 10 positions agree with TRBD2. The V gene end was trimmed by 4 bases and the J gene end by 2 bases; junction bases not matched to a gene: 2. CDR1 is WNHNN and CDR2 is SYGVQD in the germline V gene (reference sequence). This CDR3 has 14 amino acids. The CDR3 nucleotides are TGCGCCAGCAGTGCGGGACTAGCGACCTACGAGCAGTACTTC. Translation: CASSAGLATYEQYF.

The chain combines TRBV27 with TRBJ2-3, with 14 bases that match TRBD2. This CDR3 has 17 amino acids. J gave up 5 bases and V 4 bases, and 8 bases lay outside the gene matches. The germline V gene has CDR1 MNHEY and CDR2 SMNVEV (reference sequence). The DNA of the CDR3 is TGTGCCAGCAGTTCACGGACTAGCGGGAGGCCTGAAGATACGCAGTATTTT. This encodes CASSSRTSGRPEDTQYF.

This CDR3 reads CASTLGVAGDTQYF. The CDR3 DNA follows: TGTGCCAGCACATTGGGAGTTGCGGGAGATACGCAGTATTTT. The rearrangement uses TRBV6-5 and TRBJ2-3, with a possible D match to TRBD2 (5 bases). CDR3 size: 14 residues. V was clipped by 7 bases and J by 5 bases, with 16 bases between them. In germline, CDR1 is MNHEY, CDR2 SVGAGI.

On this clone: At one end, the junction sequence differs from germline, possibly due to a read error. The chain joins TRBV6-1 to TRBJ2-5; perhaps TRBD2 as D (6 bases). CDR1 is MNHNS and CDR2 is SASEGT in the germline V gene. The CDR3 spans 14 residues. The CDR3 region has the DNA TGTGCCAGCAGCGAAGATCGGACTACTCAGGCCCAGTACTTC. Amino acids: CASSEDRTTQAQYF.

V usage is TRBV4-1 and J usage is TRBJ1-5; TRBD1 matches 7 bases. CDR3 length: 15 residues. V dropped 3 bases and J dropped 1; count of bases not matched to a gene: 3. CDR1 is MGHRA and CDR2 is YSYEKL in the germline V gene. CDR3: CASSHLGQSNQPQHF. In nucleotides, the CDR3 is TGCGCCAGCAGCCACCTGGGACAGAGCAATCAGCCCCAGCATTTT.

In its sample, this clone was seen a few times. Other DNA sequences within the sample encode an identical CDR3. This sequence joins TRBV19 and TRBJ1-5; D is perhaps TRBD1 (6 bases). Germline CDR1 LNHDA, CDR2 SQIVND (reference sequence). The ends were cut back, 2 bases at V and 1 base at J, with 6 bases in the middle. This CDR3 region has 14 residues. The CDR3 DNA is TGTGCCAGTAGTATAACAGGGAGCAATCAGCCCCAGCATTTT. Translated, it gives CASSITGSNQPQHF.

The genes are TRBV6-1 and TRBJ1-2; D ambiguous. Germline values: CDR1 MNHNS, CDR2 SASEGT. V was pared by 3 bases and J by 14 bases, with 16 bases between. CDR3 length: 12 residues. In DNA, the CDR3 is TGTGCCAGCAGTGACCTGCGGAGTGCCTATACCTTC. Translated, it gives CASSDLRSAYTF.

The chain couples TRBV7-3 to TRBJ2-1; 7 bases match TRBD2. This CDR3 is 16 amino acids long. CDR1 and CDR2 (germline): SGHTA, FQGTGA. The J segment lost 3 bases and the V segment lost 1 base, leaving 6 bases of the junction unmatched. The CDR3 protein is CASSLRAERDYNEQFF. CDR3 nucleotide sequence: TGTGCCAGCAGCTTAAGGGCGGAGCGGGACTACAATGAGCAGTTCTTC.

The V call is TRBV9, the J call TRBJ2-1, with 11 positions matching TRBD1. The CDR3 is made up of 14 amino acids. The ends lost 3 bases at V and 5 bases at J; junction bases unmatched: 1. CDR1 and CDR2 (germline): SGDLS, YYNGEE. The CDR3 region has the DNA TGTGCCAGCAGCGGGGGACAGGGGGACAATGAGCAGTTCTTC. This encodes CASSGGQGDNEQFF.

The CDR3 sequence is CASSLVPAAYEQYF. CDR3 in DNA: TGTGCCAGCAGTTTAGTCCCAGCGGCCTACGAGCAGTACTTC. The chain carries TRBV28 and TRBJ2-7; D is perhaps TRBD2 (5 bases). Per the germline V gene, CDR1 is MDHEN and CDR2 is SYDVKM. Trimming cost V 2 bases and J 2 bases, with 10 bases left between them. This CDR3 has 14 residues. Complete variable domain (other parts from reference TRBV28 and TRBJ2-7): DVKVTQSSRYLVKRTGEKVFLECVQDMDHENMFWYRQDPGLGLRLIYFSYDVKMKEKGDIPEGYSVSREKKERFSLILESASTNQTSMYLCASSLVPAAYEQYFGPGTRLTVT.

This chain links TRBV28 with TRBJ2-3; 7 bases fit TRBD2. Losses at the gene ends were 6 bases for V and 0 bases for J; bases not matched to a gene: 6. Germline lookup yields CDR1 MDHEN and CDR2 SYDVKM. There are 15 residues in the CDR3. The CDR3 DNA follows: TGTGCCAGCAGACCTAGCGGCGCAAGCACAGATACGCAGTATTTT. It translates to CASRPSGASTDTQYF.

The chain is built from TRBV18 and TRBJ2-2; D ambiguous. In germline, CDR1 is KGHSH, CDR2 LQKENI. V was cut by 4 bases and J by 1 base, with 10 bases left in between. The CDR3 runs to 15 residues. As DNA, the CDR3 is TGTGCCAGCTCACGAGAGACTCAGAACACCGGGGAGCTGTTTTTT. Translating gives CASSRETQNTGELFF.

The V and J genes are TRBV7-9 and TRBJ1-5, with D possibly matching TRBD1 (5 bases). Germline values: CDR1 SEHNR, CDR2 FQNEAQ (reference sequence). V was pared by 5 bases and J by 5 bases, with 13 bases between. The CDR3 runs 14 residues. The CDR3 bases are TGTGCCAGCAGCACTCAGGGAAACGATCAGCCCCAGCATTTT. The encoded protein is CASSTQGNDQPQHF.

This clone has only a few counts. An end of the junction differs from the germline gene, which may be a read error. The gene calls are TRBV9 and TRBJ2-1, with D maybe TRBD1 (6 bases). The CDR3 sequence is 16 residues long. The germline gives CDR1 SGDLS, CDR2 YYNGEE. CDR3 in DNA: TGTGCCAGCAGCGAGGGGGTTACTGGCTCCTTCAATGAGCAGTTCTTC. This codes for CASSEGVTGSFNEQFF.

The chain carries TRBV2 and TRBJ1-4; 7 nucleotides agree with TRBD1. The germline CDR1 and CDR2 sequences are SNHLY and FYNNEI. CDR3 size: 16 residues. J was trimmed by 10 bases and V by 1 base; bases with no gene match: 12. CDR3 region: CASSEDRTGQRRKLFF. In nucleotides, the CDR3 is TGTGCCAGCAGTGAAGACCGGACAGGACAGAGGAGAAAACTGTTTTTT.

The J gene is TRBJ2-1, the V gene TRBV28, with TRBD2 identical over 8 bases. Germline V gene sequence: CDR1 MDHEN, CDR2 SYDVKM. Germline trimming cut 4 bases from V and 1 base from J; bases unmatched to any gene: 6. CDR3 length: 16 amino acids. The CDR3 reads CASSSPAGGSYNEQFF. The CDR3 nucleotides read TGTGCCAGCAGTTCCCCGGCGGGGGGATCCTACAATGAGCAGTTCTTC.

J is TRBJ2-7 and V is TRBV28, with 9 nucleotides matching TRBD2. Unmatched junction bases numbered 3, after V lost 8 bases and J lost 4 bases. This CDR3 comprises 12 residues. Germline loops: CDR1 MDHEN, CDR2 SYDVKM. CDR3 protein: CASGGREYEQYF. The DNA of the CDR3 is TGTGCCAGCGGCGGGAGGGAGTACGAGCAGTACTTC.

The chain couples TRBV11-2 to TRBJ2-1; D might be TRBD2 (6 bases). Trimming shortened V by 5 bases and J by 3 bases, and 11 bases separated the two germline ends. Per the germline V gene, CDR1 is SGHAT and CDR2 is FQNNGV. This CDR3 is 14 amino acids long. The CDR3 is CASSPGTLYNEQFF. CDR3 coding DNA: TGTGCCAGCAGCCCCGGGACTCTCTACAATGAGCAGTTCTTC. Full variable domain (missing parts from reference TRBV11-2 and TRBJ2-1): EAGVAQSPRYKIIEKRQSVAFWCNPISGHATLYWYQQILGQGPKLLIQFQNNGVVDDSQLPKDRFSAERLKGVDSTLKIQPAKLEDSAVYLCASSPGTLYNEQFFGPGTRLTVL.

The CDR3 DNA sequence: TGTGCCAGCATCTGGGGGCAGGCGGGGGATGGCTACACCTTC. Residues: CASIWGQAGDGYTF. This rearrangement joins TRBV6-5 to TRBJ1-2, with D tentatively TRBD1 (6 bases). V lost 7 bases and J 6 bases, leaving 18 bases between the germline ends. CDR3 size: 14 residues. CDR1 and CDR2 from the germline V gene are MNHEY and SVGAGI.

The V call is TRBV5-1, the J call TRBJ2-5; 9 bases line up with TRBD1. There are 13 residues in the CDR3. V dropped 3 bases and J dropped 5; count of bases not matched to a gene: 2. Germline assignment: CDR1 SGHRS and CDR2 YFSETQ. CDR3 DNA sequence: TGCGCCAGCAGCTCGGGACAGGGCGAGACCCAGTACTTC. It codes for CASSSGQGETQYF. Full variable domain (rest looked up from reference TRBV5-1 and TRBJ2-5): KAGVTQTPRYLIKTRGQQVTLSCSPISGHRSVSWYQQTPGQGLQFLFEYFSETQRNKGNFPGRFSGRQFSNSRSEMNVSTLELGDSALYLCASSSGQGETQYFGPGTRLLVL.

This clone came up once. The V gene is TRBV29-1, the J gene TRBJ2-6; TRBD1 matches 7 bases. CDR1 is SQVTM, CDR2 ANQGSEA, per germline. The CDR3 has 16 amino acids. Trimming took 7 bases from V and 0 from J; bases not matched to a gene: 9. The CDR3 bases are TGCAGCGCCGGGGACAGCGATCGCTCTGGGGCCAACGTCCTGACTTTC. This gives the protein CSAGDSDRSGANVLTF. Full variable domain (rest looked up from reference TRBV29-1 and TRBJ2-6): SAVISQKPSRDICQRGTSLTIQCQVDSQVTMMFWYRQQPGQSLTLIATANQGSEATYESGFVIDKFPISRPNLTFSTLTVSNMSPEDSSIYLCSAGDSDRSGANVLTFGAGSRLTVL.

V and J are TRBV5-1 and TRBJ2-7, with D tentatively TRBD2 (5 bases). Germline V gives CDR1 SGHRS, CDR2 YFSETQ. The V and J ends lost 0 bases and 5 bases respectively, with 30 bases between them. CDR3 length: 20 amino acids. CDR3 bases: TGCGCCAGCAGCTTGGTTGGGAGTCAGGTTCTCCCTTCCAGCCAGAACGAGCAGTACTTC. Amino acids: CASSLVGSQVLPSSQNEQYF.

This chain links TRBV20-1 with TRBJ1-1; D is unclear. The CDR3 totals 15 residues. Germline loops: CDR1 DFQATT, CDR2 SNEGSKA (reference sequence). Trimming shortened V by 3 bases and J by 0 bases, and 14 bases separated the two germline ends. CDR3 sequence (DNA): TGCAGTGCTAGTTTGGGCCTCGTCATGAACACTGAAGCTTTCTTT. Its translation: CSASLGLVMNTEAFF.

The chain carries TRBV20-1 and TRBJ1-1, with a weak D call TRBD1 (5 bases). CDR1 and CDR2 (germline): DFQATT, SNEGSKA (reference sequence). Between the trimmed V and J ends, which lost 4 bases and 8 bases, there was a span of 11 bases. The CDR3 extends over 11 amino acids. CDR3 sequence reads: CSATTASEAFF. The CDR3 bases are TGCAGTGCTACGACAGCGTCCGAAGCTTTCTTT.

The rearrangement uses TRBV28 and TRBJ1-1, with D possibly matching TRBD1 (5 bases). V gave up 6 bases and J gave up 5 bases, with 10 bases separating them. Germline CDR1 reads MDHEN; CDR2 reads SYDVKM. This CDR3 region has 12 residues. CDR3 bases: TGTGCCAGCAGGGCCGGGGGGACTGAAGCTTTCTTT. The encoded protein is CASRAGGTEAFF.

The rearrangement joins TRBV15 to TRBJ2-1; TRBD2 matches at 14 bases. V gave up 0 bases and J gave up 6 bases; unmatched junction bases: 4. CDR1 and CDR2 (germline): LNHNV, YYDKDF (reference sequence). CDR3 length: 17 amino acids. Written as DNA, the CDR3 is TGTGCCACCAGCAGAGAAGTGACTAGCGGGAGGGGCAATGAGCAGTTCTTC. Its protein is CATSREVTSGRGNEQFF.